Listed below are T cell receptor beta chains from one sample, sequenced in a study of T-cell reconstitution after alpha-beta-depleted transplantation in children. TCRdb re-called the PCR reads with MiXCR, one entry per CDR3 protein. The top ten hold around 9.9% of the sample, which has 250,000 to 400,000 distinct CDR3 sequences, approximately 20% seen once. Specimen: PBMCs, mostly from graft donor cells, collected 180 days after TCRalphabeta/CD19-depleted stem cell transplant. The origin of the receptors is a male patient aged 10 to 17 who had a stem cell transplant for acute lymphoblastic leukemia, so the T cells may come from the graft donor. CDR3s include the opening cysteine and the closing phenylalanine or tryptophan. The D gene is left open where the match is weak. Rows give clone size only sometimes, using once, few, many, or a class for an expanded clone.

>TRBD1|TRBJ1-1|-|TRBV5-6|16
CASSLIPHRGQATAFF
TGTGCCAGCAGCTTGATTCCCCACAGGGGACAGGCTACGGCTTTCTTT
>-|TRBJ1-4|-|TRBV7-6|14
CASSLGQRNEKLFF
TGTGCCAGCAGCTTAGGGCAGCGTAATGAAAAACTGTTTTTT
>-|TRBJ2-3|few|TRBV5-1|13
CASSKDFTDTQYF
TGCGCCAGCAGCAAGGACTTCACAGATACGCAGTATTTT
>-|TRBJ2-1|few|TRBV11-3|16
CASSFGNSKAYNEQFF
TGTGCCAGCAGCTTCGGGAACAGCAAGGCCTACAATGAGCAGTTCTTC
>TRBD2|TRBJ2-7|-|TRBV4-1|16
CASSQDQAGDSYEQYF
TGCGCCAGCAGCCAAGACCAAGCGGGAGACTCCTACGAGCAGTACTTC
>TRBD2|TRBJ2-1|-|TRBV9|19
CASSLPQRLAGGAYNEQFF
TGTGCCAGCAGCCTACCCCAACGACTAGCGGGAGGGGCCTACAATGAGCAGTTCTTC
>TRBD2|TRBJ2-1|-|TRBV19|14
CASSKTSGYNEQFF
TGTGCCAGTAGTAAGACTAGCGGTTACAATGAGCAGTTCTTC
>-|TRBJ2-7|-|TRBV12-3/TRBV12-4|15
CASSLAYGGYYEQYF
TGTGCCAGCAGTTTAGCGTATGGGGGCTACTACGAGCAGTACTTC
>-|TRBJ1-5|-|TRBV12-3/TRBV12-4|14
CASSTQGTNQPQHF
TGTGCCAGCAGTACCCAGGGGACTAATCAGCCCCAGCATTTT
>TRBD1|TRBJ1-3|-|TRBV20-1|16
CSARPWDRGHGNTIYF
TGCAGTGCTAGACCTTGGGACAGGGGGCATGGAAACACCATATATTTT
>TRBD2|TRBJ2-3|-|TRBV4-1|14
CASSRRGDSDTQYF
TGCGCCAGCAGCCGACGGGGGGATTCAGATACGCAGTATTTT
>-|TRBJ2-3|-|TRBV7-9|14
CASSLEFSTDTQYF
TGTGCCAGCAGCTTAGAGTTTAGCACAGATACGCAGTATTTT
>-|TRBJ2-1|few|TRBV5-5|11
CASSYIVEQFF
TGTGCCAGCAGCTATATCGTGGAGCAGTTCTTC
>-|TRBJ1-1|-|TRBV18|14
CASSPLGDHTEAFF
TGTGCCAGCTCACCACTGGGAGACCACACTGAAGCTTTCTTT
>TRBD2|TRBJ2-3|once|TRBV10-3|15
CASTAGLARLDTQYF
TGTGCCTCCACGGCCGGACTAGCGAGATTAGATACGCAGTATTTT